This TCR beta chain was retrieved from a study of early T cells in non-severe SARS-CoV-2 infection. Study observations and caveats: Private and CD4 specificities were missed by VDJdb matching, which favored anti-spike CD8 responses.

Via MiXCR, TCRdb re-called the 5' RACE reads, giving one row per CDR3 protein. The sample has tens of thousands of distinct CDR3 sequences; 8.5% to 12% are singletons. Only a few counts were recorded for this clonotype. Its antigen is not known. This CDR3 has 16 amino acids. Germline CDR1 reads SGHVS; CDR2 reads FNYEAQ. V lost 5 bases and J lost 7, with 20 bases in between. The sequencing used whole blood, collected at baseline. The chain is built from TRBV7-6 and TRBJ2-2; D possibly corresponds to TRBD2 (5 bases). The receptor was derived from an adult who was a healthcare worker with PCR-confirmed SARS-CoV-2 infection or an uninfected control (not recorded which). The CDR3: CASSGPGSLVGGELFF. The CDR3 region has the DNA TGTGCCAGCAGCGGACCGGGGAGTCTGGTCGGCGGGGAGCTGTTTTTT. The full variable domain, rest sourced from reference TRBV7-6 and TRBJ2-2, is GAGVSQSPRYKVTKRGQDVALRCDPISGHVSLYWYRQALGQGPEFLTYFNYEAQQDKSGLPNDRFSAERPEGSISTLTIQRTEQRDSAMYRCASSGPGSLVGGELFFGEGSRLTVL.